The 8 T cell receptor beta chains below were found in one sample sequenced in a study of CD8 T cells in Susac syndrome. Random hexamers were used to reverse transcribe about 0.45 to 1 ug of RNA. A single record per CDR3 protein comes from TCRdb applying MiXCR to the immunoSEQ multiplex PCR reads. The table shows some 110,000 distinct CDR3 sequences, with 85% to 95% occurring only once. Source material: CD4+ T cells from PBMCs. These receptors came from a human donor with multiple sclerosis.

This chain connects TRBV30 to TRBJ1-4; D gene ambiguous. Per the germline V gene, CDR1 is GTSNPN and CDR2 is SVGIG (reference sequence). V dropped 2 bases and J dropped 8 bases, with 18 bases sitting between them. This CDR3 is 15 amino acids long. The DNA for the CDR3 is TGTGCCTGGAGTTTCGAACCGGCCTTAAAGGAAAAACTGTTTTTT. The encoded protein is CAWSFEPALKEKLFF.

The chain carries TRBV12-3 or TRBV12-4 and TRBJ1-1; 9 nucleotides agree with TRBD1. J lost 0 bases, V lost 6 bases, and 8 bases had no gene match. The CDR3 loop spans 16 amino acids. The CDR3 DNA reads TGTGCCAGCAGCCCCCGGGACAGGGCCATGAACACTGAAGCTTTCTTT. The encoded protein is CASSPRDRAMNTEAFF.

CDR3 loop: CASSPTTGSNTGELFF. CDR3 DNA sequence: TGTGCCAGCAGCCCGACGACAGGATCGAACACCGGGGAGCTGTTTTTT. This sequence joins TRBV13 and TRBJ2-2; D is perhaps TRBD1 (6 bases). Trimming took off 5 bases at V and 0 bases at J, with 13 bases between the two ends. The V gene's germline CDR1 is PRHDT and CDR2 FYEKMQ (reference sequence). This CDR3 contains 16 residues. The full variable domain, completed using reference TRBV13 and TRBJ2-2, is AAGVIQSPRHLIKEKRETATLKCYPIPRHDTVYWYQQGPGQDPQFLISFYEKMQSDKGSIPDRFSAQQFSDYHSELNMSSLELGDSALYFCASSPTTGSNTGELFFGEGSRLTVL.

This clonotype has only a few counts. V is TRBV7-3 and J is TRBJ1-1, with a possible D match to TRBD1 (5 bases). Trimming cost V 3 bases and J 1 base, with 9 bases left between them. The CDR3 consists of 14 residues. CDR1 is SGHTA, CDR2 FQGTGA, per germline. The CDR3 loop reads CASSLGRGNTEAFF. DNA for the CDR3: TGTGCCAGCAGCTTGGGGAGGGGGAACACTGAAGCTTTCTTT.

The chain employs TRBV3-1 and TRBJ1-2; D is unresolved. The CDR3 sequence is 13 residues long. Trimming took 9 bases from V and 1 from J, leaving 12 bases between them. Germline CDR1 is LGHDT and CDR2 is YNNKEL (reference sequence). CDR3 bases: TGTGCCAGTAGACTCGGGAATAACTATGGCTACACCTTC. It codes for CASRLGNNYGYTF.

The chain uses TRBV13 and TRBJ2-5, with a tentative D call TRBD1 (5 bases). The V and J ends lost 5 bases and 10 bases respectively, with 11 bases between them. The germline gives CDR1 PRHDT, CDR2 FYEKMQ (reference sequence). There are 11 residues in the CDR3. The CDR3 DNA sequence: TGTGCCAGCAGCAACCAGGGTTACCAGTACTTC. Amino acids: CASSNQGYQYF.

The chain links TRBV29-1 to TRBJ1-4; tentative D call: TRBD1 (5 bases). Germline assignment: CDR1 SQVTM and CDR2 ANQGSEA. The CDR3 is 14 residues long. V was clipped by 0 bases and J by 7 bases, with 12 bases between them. CDR3 region: CSVEDGAFAEKLFF. In DNA, the CDR3 is TGCAGCGTTGAAGATGGGGCATTCGCTGAAAAACTGTTTTTT.

The genes are TRBV12-3 or TRBV12-4 and TRBJ2-2; 12 bases match TRBD1. The junction had 2 bases not matched to a gene; V was cut back by 3 bases and J by 3 bases. The CDR3 loop spans 16 amino acids. The CDR3 DNA is TGTGCCAGCAGTTTGTGGGACAGGGGGCACACCGGGGAGCTGTTTTTT. Translating it yields CASSLWDRGHTGELFF.